Each of the 20 T cell receptor beta chains below was sequenced from the same sample in a study of blood T cells in healthy people across ages. The authors ran a second PCR of about 6 to 12 cycles using a sample-barcoded 5' primer and a J-beta primer mix. TCRdb fed the 5' RACE reads into MiXCR, producing one record per CDR3 protein. The top ten hold around a sixth of the sample, which has 850,000 or so distinct CDR3 sequences, about 28% seen once. Sequencing was done on a sample of blood. All receptors derive from a woman of 80 years or more in good health.

The table lists this clonotype with many counts. The CDR3 DNA is TGTGCCAGCAGCTTAGTCGGGGGTTACTCTGGGGCCAACGTCCTGACTTTC. Protein product: CASSLVGGYSGANVLTF. The genes are TRBV7-2 and TRBJ2-6, with a tentative D call TRBD2 (6 bases). V gave up 1 base and J gave up 0 bases, with 10 bases separating them. The CDR3 has 17 residues. CDR1 and CDR2 from the germline V gene are SGHTA and FQGNSA.

In regard to this clonotype: This may stem from a read error, because a much larger clone lies one nucleotide away. V and J are TRBV29-1 and TRBJ2-7, with D perhaps matching TRBD1 (5 bases). The J call could be wrong; TRBJ2-5 is a better fit for the DNA end. The CDR3 consists of 12 residues. The germline V gene encodes CDR1 SQVTM and CDR2 ANQGSEA. CDR3 coding DNA: TGCAGCATTTGGACAATGGGGGAGACCCAGTACTTC. It specifies CSIWTMGETQYF.

This clonotype showed up many times. This chain uses TRBV12-3 or TRBV12-4 with TRBJ1-6, with 9 nucleotides matching TRBD1. The CDR3 consists of 15 residues. V gave up 6 bases and J gave up 4 bases; unmatched junction bases: 4. The CDR3 spells CASSSGTGYNSPLHF. The CDR3 DNA is TGTGCCAGCAGCTCGGGGACAGGGTATAATTCACCCCTCCACTTT.

This clonotype was detected a few times. The chain joins TRBV9 to TRBJ1-5, with D possibly matching TRBD1 (6 bases). CDR3 length: 16 amino acids. The germline gives CDR1 SGDLS, CDR2 YYNGEE. V gave up 3 bases and J gave up 2 bases, with 15 bases separating them. CDR3 loop: CASSEGGGDGNQPQHF. In DNA form, the CDR3 reads TGTGCCAGCAGCGAGGGGGGTGGGGATGGCAATCAGCCCCAGCATTTT.

The table lists this clonotype with many counts. The chain links TRBV3-1 to TRBJ2-1, with a tentative D call TRBD2 (6 bases). The germline CDR1 and CDR2 sequences are LGHDT and YNNKEL (reference sequence). The CDR3 contains 14 residues. Trimming cost V 3 bases and J 5 bases, with 11 bases left between them. The CDR3 bases are TGTGCCAGCAGCCATGGGAGGACTAACAATGAGCAGTTCTTC. It specifies CASSHGRTNNEQFF.

This clonotype was counted ten times or more. The rearrangement joins TRBV18 to TRBJ2-4; D ambiguous. The V end lost 2 bases, the J end lost 8 bases, and 13 bases lay between the germline ends. The CDR3 has 14 residues. The germline gives CDR1 KGHSH, CDR2 LQKENI. Here the CDR3 DNA reads TGTGCCAGCTCACCAAGAGTGGGCCAGGACATTCAGTACTTC. It encodes CASSPRVGQDIQYF.

Many counts were recorded for this clonotype. The rearrangement joins TRBV6-2 or TRBV6-3 to TRBJ2-7, with D possibly matching TRBD1 (6 bases). Germline V CDR1 and CDR2: MNHEY, SVGEGT. The V and J ends lost 5 bases and 0 bases respectively, with 11 bases between them. The CDR3 extends over 14 amino acids. CDR3 nucleotide sequence: TGTGCCAGCAGTGAACGGACAGTCTCCTACGAGCAGTACTTC. It specifies CASSERTVSYEQYF.

The chain joins TRBV18 to TRBJ2-5; no reliable D call. The germline V and J ends were trimmed by 0 bases and 5 bases, with 7 bases remaining between them. In germline, CDR1 is KGHSH, CDR2 LQKENI. The CDR3 is made up of 13 amino acids. The CDR3, as DNA: TGTGCCAGCTCACCACCCTTCATGGAGACCCAGTACTTC. This translates into CASSPPFMETQYF.

The V gene is TRBV3-1, the J gene TRBJ2-7, with D tentatively TRBD2 (7 bases). CDR3 length equals 14 residues. V was cut by 3 bases and J by 7 bases, with 16 bases left in between. Germline values: CDR1 LGHDT, CDR2 YNNKEL (reference sequence). The CDR3 is CASSQGRGALEQYF. CDR3 coding DNA: TGTGCCAGCAGCCAGGGACGGGGGGCGCTTGAGCAGTACTTC.

This chain joins TRBV20-1 and TRBJ2-3; TRBD2 is a possible D gene (6 bases). V lost 0 bases and J lost 3, with 13 bases in between. The germline V gene encodes CDR1 DFQATT and CDR2 SNEGSKA (reference sequence). This CDR3 has 15 amino acids. The CDR3 nucleotides read TGCAGTGCTAGAGATGGGGGGTTTGCAACAGATACGCAGTATTTT. Translation: CSARDGGFATDTQYF.

This clonotype was observed many times. The J gene is TRBJ2-3, the V gene TRBV20-1; D not resolved. The CDR3 loop spans 12 amino acids. Trimming took 1 base from V and 3 from J, leaving 5 bases between them. CDR1 is DFQATT, CDR2 SNEGSKA, per germline (reference sequence). In DNA form, the CDR3 reads TGCAGTGCTAGAGGAATAACAGATACGCAGTATTTT. Encoded protein: CSARGITDTQYF.

The rearrangement uses TRBV4-1 and TRBJ2-3; 7 bases match TRBD1. Germline V gene lookup returns CDR1 MGHRA and CDR2 YSYEKL. This CDR3 has 16 amino acids. Germline trimming cut 3 bases from V and 2 bases from J; bases unmatched to any gene: 8. The CDR3 DNA reads as TGCGCCAGCAGCCACCGTCAAGGGGGCTCCACAGATACGCAGTATTTT. This encodes CASSHRQGGSTDTQYF.

This clonotype was picked up many times. V gene TRBV7-9 combines with J gene TRBJ1-2, with 8 bases identical to TRBD1. The CDR3 extends over 12 amino acids. Germline CDR1 SEHNR, CDR2 FQNEAQ (reference sequence). V lost 3 bases and J lost 7; bases outside the gene matches: 1. Here the CDR3 DNA reads TGTGCCAGCAGCTTTCAGGGGGCTGGCTACACCTTC. This codes for CASSFQGAGYTF.

In nucleotides, the CDR3 is TGCGCCAGCAGCTTGGAGCAGGGGGCTCTGTTGAACATTCAGTACTTC. It codes for CASSLEQGALLNIQYF. J is TRBJ2-7 and V is TRBV5-1; 8 nucleotides line up with TRBD1. The DNA end lines up better with TRBJ2-4; the J call may be wrong. The V gene's germline CDR1 is SGHRS and CDR2 YFSETQ. The CDR3 has 16 residues.

This clonotype was counted at least ten times. J is TRBJ1-2 and V is TRBV12-3 or TRBV12-4, with D possibly being TRBD1 (5 bases). This CDR3 spans 16 amino acids. The V end lost 5 bases, the J end lost 0 bases, and 16 bases lay between the germline ends. CDR3 in DNA: TGTGCCAGCAGTCCTCGGGGGACCCTAGCTAACTATGGCTACACCTTC. Translated, it gives CASSPRGTLANYGYTF.

This clonotype was observed a handful of times. A much larger clone sits a single nucleotide away, making a read error possible. V gene TRBV7-2 combines with J gene TRBJ1-2; maybe TRBD1 (6 bases). Looked up from germline, CDR1 is SGHTA and CDR2 is FQGNSA. Trimming left V 5 bases short and J 12 bases short, with 25 bases between. The CDR3 spans 15 residues. The CDR3 nucleotides read TGTGCCAGCAGCCCCCCCGGCAGGGCCCTTGGGGGCCACACCTTC. It specifies CASSPPGRALGGHTF.

The rearrangement links TRBV19 to TRBJ1-1; 8 nucleotides match TRBD1. The V gene end was trimmed by 3 bases and the J gene end by 4 bases; junction bases not matched to a gene: 4. The CDR3 has 14 residues. Germline-derived CDR1 and CDR2 are LNHDA and SQIVND (reference sequence). In DNA, the CDR3 is TGTGCCAGTAGTATCGCAGGGGGCGTCACTGAAGCTTTCTTT. It encodes CASSIAGGVTEAFF.

This clonotype was recorded at least ten times. At one boundary the junction diverges from the germline segment, which might be a read error. The chain has TRBV14 and TRBJ1-1, with 10 bases that match TRBD1. The CDR3 contains 13 residues. The germline V gene has CDR1 SGHDN and CDR2 FVKESK. The CDR3: CASSPGTGAEAFF. CDR3 bases: TGCGCCAGCAGCCCCGGGACAGGGGCTGAAGCTTTCTTT. Together with reference TRBV14 and TRBJ1-1, the CDR3 gives the full variable domain: EAGVTQFPSHSVIEKGQTVTLRCDPISGHDNLYWYRRVMGKEIKFLLHFVKESKQDESGMPNNRFLAERTGGTYSTLKVQPAELEDSGVYFCASSPGTGAEAFFGQGTRLTVV.

Concerning this clonotype: This could be a read error, since a much larger clone is one nucleotide away. V and J are TRBV14 and TRBJ2-1; D is uncertain. Germline values: CDR1 SGHDN, CDR2 FVKESK. This CDR3 has 11 amino acids. The CDR3 protein is CAGSQSHEQFF. The CDR3 nucleotides read TGTGCCGGCAGCCAGTCCCATGAGCAGTTCTTC. The full variable domain, in which reference TRBV14 and TRBJ2-1 provide the parts outside the CDR3, is EAGVTQFPSHSVIEKGQTVTLRCDPISGHDNLYWYRRVMGKEIKFLLHFVKESKQDESGMPNNRFLAERTGGTYSTLKVQPAELEDSGVYFCAGSQSHEQFFGPGTRLTVL.

This clonotype showed up many times. The V gene is TRBV12-3 or TRBV12-4, the J gene TRBJ2-1, with 7 positions matching TRBD1. The CDR3 length is 15 residues. Losses at the gene ends were 6 bases for V and 5 bases for J; bases not matched to a gene: 10. The DNA of the CDR3 is TGTGCCAGCAGACCACGGACAGGCCTCCACAATGAGCAGTTCTTC. Translating gives CASRPRTGLHNEQFF.